This T cell receptor (beta chain) was retrieved from a study of T cell responses to AZD1222 COVID-19 vaccine. The germline CDR1 and CDR2 sequences are SGDLS and YYNGEE. This CDR3 has 14 amino acids. V was clipped by 0 bases and J by 4 bases, with 8 bases between them. Sequenced by immunoSEQ multiplex PCR; TCRdb stores in-frame clones only, minus some. The repertoire holds around 130,000 clones, with over 90% as singletons. Sequences were derived from peripheral blood, sampled on day 0 of AZD1222 vaccination. The V gene is TRBV9, the J gene TRBJ1-3; D perhaps matches TRBD1 (5 bases). This sequence originates from an adult in good health. In nucleotides, the CDR3 is TGTGCCAGCAGCGTAGCGGGGGAGGGAAACACCATATATTTT. It specifies CASSVAGEGNTIYF.